This T cell receptor beta chain is drawn from a study of blood T cell repertoires in COVID-19. Background on the study: Researchers got acute and convalescent COVID-19 samples from the United States, Italy and Spain. PBMCs, B-cell-depleted T cells, or T cells provided the cDNA or gDNA that made up the material.

In the study's own analysis: Researchers report that nucleated cell counts were estimated from reference gene primer amplification. Profiling relied on immunoSEQ multiplex PCR, and the TCRdb table lists in-frame clones only, not all of them. Clone size and V and J calls were adopted from that table, with D and trimming inferred from the DNA. This repertoire shows roughly 250,000 clones, roughly 79% found once; its top ten account for under 2%. The germline CDR1 and CDR2 sequences are DFQATT and SNEGSKA (reference sequence). With V trimmed by 3 bases and J by 6 bases, 7 bases remained unmatched. This CDR3 is built from 14 residues.

The clonotype comes from an elderly woman with acute or convalescent COVID-19. Material: peripheral blood. The chain couples TRBV20-1 to TRBJ2-2, with 7 bases matching TRBD2. The CDR3 DNA reads TGCAGTGCTAGTGCGGGAGTCTCCCCCGGGGAGCTGTTTTTT. It yields the protein CSASAGVSPGELFF.